This T cell receptor (beta chain) is drawn from a study of early T cells in non-severe SARS-CoV-2 infection. Study at large: Bulk RNA taken from unsorted whole blood was sequenced, leaving chains unpaired.

V dropped 7 bases and J dropped 4 bases, with 13 bases sitting between them. This CDR3 region has 13 residues. Per germline, CDR1 SEHNR and CDR2 FQNEAQ (reference sequence). Tagging with unique molecular identifiers was applied to individual cDNA molecules. TCRdb independently ran MiXCR on the 5' RACE reads; one entry per CDR3 protein. The data hold tens of thousands of distinct CDR3 sequences, with around 9% observed a single time. This clonotype has more than one count but fewer than ten. Its antigen is as yet unknown. Findings of the study overall: Comparison of clonotypes with VDJdb favored anti-spike CD8 responses while missing private and CD4 specificities.

The origin of this receptor is an adult who was a healthcare worker with PCR-confirmed SARS-CoV-2 infection or an uninfected control (not recorded which). The specimen sequenced was whole blood. The chain joins TRBV7-9 to TRBJ1-1, with D perhaps matching TRBD1 (5 bases). The CDR3 DNA follows: TGTGCCAGCAACTTCCAGGGAGGCACTGAAGCTTTCTTT. As protein: CASNFQGGTEAFF.